This TCR beta chain was sequenced during a study of response to subunit inactivated influenza vaccine. MiXCR, run by TCRdb on the RT-PCR reads, gives a single entry per CDR3 protein. The data show about 520,000 distinct CDR3 sequences, approximately 24% seen once. The starting material was CD4+ T cells sorted from PBMCs, obtained 4 to 6 days after vaccination. The TCR originated in a man in his fifties or sixties who received an inactivated influenza vaccine.

This CDR3 reads CSVTTGTGNEKLFF. For the CDR3, the DNA is TGCAGCGTGACCACCGGGACAGGGAATGAAAAACTGTTTTTT. This chain links TRBV29-1 with TRBJ1-4; 9 nucleotides agree with TRBD1. Germline lookup yields CDR1 SQVTM and CDR2 ANQGSEA. The CDR3 is made up of 14 amino acids. The V segment lost 6 bases and the J segment 5 bases; nucleotides outside the gene matches: 7. Full variable domain (missing parts from reference TRBV29-1 and TRBJ1-4): SAVISQKPSRDICQRGTSLTIQCQVDSQVTMMFWYRQQPGQSLTLIATANQGSEATYESGFVIDKFPISRPNLTFSTLTVSNMSPEDSSIYLCSVTTGTGNEKLFFGSGTQLSVL.